Listed below are T cell receptor beta chains from one sample, sequenced in a study of blood T cell repertoires in COVID-19. Repertoires were generated with immunoSEQ multiplex PCR, while TCRdb's copy carries only in-frame clones and drops some. This table holds about 200,000 clones, 75% to 85% found once. Material for sequencing was peripheral blood. These receptor sequences come from a man between 60 and 70 years old with acute or convalescent COVID-19. Both conserved end residues are part of each CDR3. The order of the fields is clone size, D gene, J gene, CDR3 length, V gene, CDR3 DNA, CDR3 protein. A D gene is named only where the DNA matches it firmly. Size is omitted from some rows. Given values are once, few, many or a class for expanded clones.

size: NA; D: TRBD2; J: TRBJ2-5; length: 15; V: TRBV3-1/TRBV3-2; DNA: TGTGCCAGCAGCCAAGGGCTAGCGGGTGGGGAGACCCAGTACTTC; CDR3: CASSQGLAGGETQYF
size: NA; D: NA; J: TRBJ2-1; length: 16; V: TRBV11-3; DNA: TGTGCCAGCAGCTTAGATTCGGGGGAGTGGGTTGGGGAGCAGTTCTTC; CDR3: CASSLDSGEWVGEQFF
size: NA; D: NA; J: TRBJ2-3; length: 13; V: TRBV12-3/TRBV12-4; DNA: TGTGCCAGCGGCCGGGCCAGGGGAAATACGCAGTATTTT; CDR3: CASGRARGNTQYF
size: once; D: NA; J: TRBJ2-7; length: 16; V: TRBV23-1; DNA: TGCGCCAGCAGTCAACGTAGACCAGGGATCTCCTACGAGCAGTACTTC; CDR3: CASSQRRPGISYEQYF
size: NA; D: NA; J: TRBJ1-2; length: 15; V: TRBV6-2/TRBV6-3; DNA: TGTGCCAGCAGTAAGCTTCAGGACAGCTACTATGGCTACACCTTC; CDR3: CASSKLQDSYYGYTF
size: few; D: NA; J: TRBJ1-4; length: 15; V: TRBV7-9; DNA: TGTGCCAGCAGCCCTACGAGGGAGGAGGATGAAAAACTGTTTTTT; CDR3: CASSPTREEDEKLFF
size: NA; D: TRBD1; J: TRBJ1-2; length: 14; V: TRBV18; DNA: TGTGCCAGCTCCCTACAGGGGTTGCAGAATGGCTACACCTTC; CDR3: CASSLQGLQNGYTF
size: NA; D: NA; J: TRBJ1-6; length: 15; V: TRBV6-5; DNA: TGTGCCAGCAGTACAGTTAGCTCCTATAATTCACCCCTCCACTTT; CDR3: CASSTVSSYNSPLHF
size: NA; D: TRBD1; J: TRBJ1-3; length: 15; V: TRBV27; DNA: TGTGCCAGCAGTTTAAGGACAGGGGTAGGAAACACCATATATTTT; CDR3: CASSLRTGVGNTIYF
size: NA; D: NA; J: TRBJ1-5; length: 14; V: TRBV6-5; DNA: TGTGCCAGCAGTTTTATAGATTCTGATCAGCCCCAGCATTTT; CDR3: CASSFIDSDQPQHF
size: NA; D: TRBD1; J: TRBJ1-1; length: 14; V: TRBV10-3; DNA: TGTGCCATCAGTCAACAGGGGGCAGTCACTGAAGCTTTCTTT; CDR3: CAISQQGAVTEAFF
size: NA; D: NA; J: TRBJ2-3; length: 16; V: TRBV24-1; DNA: TGTGCCACCAGTGAGGGGGCTAGCTCCTTCACAGATACGCAGTATTTT; CDR3: CATSEGASSFTDTQYF
size: NA; D: NA; J: TRBJ1-2; length: 14; V: TRBV9; DNA: TGTGCCAGCAGCGTAGAGGCAGGGAATGATGGCTACACCTTC; CDR3: CASSVEAGNDGYTF
size: NA; D: NA; J: TRBJ2-1; length: 14; V: TRBV24-1; DNA: TGTGCCACCAGTGATTTGCAGGGTTACAATGAGCAGTTCTTC; CDR3: CATSDLQGYNEQFF
size: once; D: TRBD1; J: TRBJ2-7; length: 16; V: TRBV3-1/TRBV3-2; DNA: TGTGCCAGCAGCCAAGGGGGGCGACAGGGTAGCCACGAGCAGTACTTC; CDR3: CASSQGGRQGSHEQYF
size: few; D: TRBD1; J: TRBJ1-5; length: 14; V: TRBV5-1; DNA: TGCGCCAGCAGCCTAACACAGGGGGCCCAGCCCCAGCATTTT; CDR3: CASSLTQGAQPQHF
size: NA; D: TRBD1; J: TRBJ1-3; length: 18; V: TRBV6-1; DNA: TGTGCCAGCAGTGAAGCCCCAGTCACAGGGGGACTTGGAAACACCATATATTTT; CDR3: CASSEAPVTGGLGNTIYF
size: NA; D: TRBD2; J: TRBJ2-7; length: 14; V: TRBV2; DNA: TGTGCCAGCAGTATTATGCTAGCGGGAGTCGAGCAGTACTTC; CDR3: CASSIMLAGVEQYF
size: NA; D: NA; J: TRBJ2-4; length: 14; V: TRBV3-1/TRBV3-2; DNA: TGTGCCAGCAGCCAAGCCGAGTTCGGAAACATTCAGTACTTC; CDR3: CASSQAEFGNIQYF
size: NA; D: NA; J: TRBJ1-1; length: 14; V: TRBV6-1; DNA: TGTGCCAGCAGTGAATTTGGGGGGGACACTGAAGCTTTCTTT; CDR3: CASSEFGGDTEAFF
size: once; D: NA; J: TRBJ1-1; length: 14; V: TRBV2; DNA: TGTGCCAGCAGTCCTCCGGGAGTAATCTATGAAGCTTTCTTT; CDR3: CASSPPGVIYEAFF
size: NA; D: TRBD1; J: TRBJ1-2; length: 14; V: TRBV19; DNA: TGTGCCAGTAGTCCCGACAGGGGGCAAAATGGCTACACCTTC; CDR3: CASSPDRGQNGYTF
size: NA; D: TRBD1; J: TRBJ1-4; length: 16; V: TRBV15; DNA: TGTGCCACCAGCAGAGATCAGGGGGCAATGGGTAAAAAACTGTTTTTT; CDR3: CATSRDQGAMGKKLFF
size: NA; D: NA; J: TRBJ2-3; length: 14; V: TRBV5-1; DNA: TGCGCCAGCAGCTTGGCCTCTCGGGAGGATACGCAGTATTTT; CDR3: CASSLASREDTQYF
size: few; D: TRBD2; J: TRBJ2-3; length: 17; V: TRBV5-1; DNA: TGCGCCAGCAGCCCTAAGTCCCCGGGACTAGGGGCAGATACGCAGTATTTT; CDR3: CASSPKSPGLGADTQYF
size: NA; D: NA; J: TRBJ2-3; length: 13; V: TRBV12-3/TRBV12-4; DNA: TGTGCCAGCAGGTCCGTTACGGGAGATACGCAGTATTTT; CDR3: CASRSVTGDTQYF
size: few; D: TRBD2; J: TRBJ2-7; length: 15; V: TRBV5-1; DNA: TGCGCCAGCAGCATTGGGTCTAGCGGGGTACGCGAGCAGTACTTC; CDR3: CASSIGSSGVREQYF
size: NA; D: NA; J: TRBJ1-1; length: 13; V: TRBV3-1/TRBV3-2; DNA: TGTGCCAGCAGCTGGAATGGCGGCACTGAAGCTTTCTTT; CDR3: CASSWNGGTEAFF
size: once; D: NA; J: TRBJ1-5; length: 14; V: TRBV9; DNA: TGTGCCAGCAGCGTAGGGGGAGTCAATCAGCCCCAGCATTTT; CDR3: CASSVGGVNQPQHF
size: once; D: NA; J: TRBJ1-1; length: 15; V: TRBV12-5; DNA: TGTGCTAGTGGCCCCGAGACGCCAGCGGCAACTGAAGCTTTCTTT; CDR3: CASGPETPAATEAFF
size: NA; D: TRBD2; J: TRBJ2-3; length: 16; V: TRBV6-2/TRBV6-3; DNA: TGTGCCAGCAGTTACAGGGCTAGCGGGGGCGCAGATACGCAGTATTTT; CDR3: CASSYRASGGADTQYF
size: NA; D: TRBD1; J: TRBJ1-1; length: 15; V: TRBV19; DNA: TGTGCCAGTATCTCTGGGGGACAGTTTAACACTGAAGCTTTCTTT; CDR3: CASISGGQFNTEAFF
size: NA; D: NA; J: TRBJ1-2; length: 16; V: TRBV7-2; DNA: TGTGCCAGCAGCTTATTATCACGGGGGTGGAGCTATGGCTACACCTTC; CDR3: CASSLLSRGWSYGYTF
size: NA; D: NA; J: TRBJ2-1; length: 17; V: TRBV25-1; DNA: TGTGCCAGCAGTAGCTTTTCCGGGACAAACAACTACAATGAGCAGTTCTTC; CDR3: CASSSFSGTNNYNEQFF
size: NA; D: NA; J: TRBJ2-7; length: 14; V: TRBV11-1; DNA: TGTGCCAGCAGCTTAGGAGACAGAGCGGGCGAGCAGTACTTC; CDR3: CASSLGDRAGEQYF
size: medium-sized; D: TRBD1; J: TRBJ1-5; length: 14; V: TRBV2; DNA: TGTGCCAGCGGTCCTACAGGGGGTTGGCGGACCCAGCATTTT; CDR3: CASGPTGGWRTQHF
size: NA; D: TRBD1; J: TRBJ1-2; length: 12; V: TRBV29-1; DNA: TGCAGCGTGGAAACAGGGGGCCTTGGCTACACCTTC; CDR3: CSVETGGLGYTF
size: NA; D: NA; J: TRBJ1-3; length: 16; V: TRBV5-6; DNA: TGTGCCAGCAGCTTATGGGCCAGCTACGCTGGAAACACCATATATTTT; CDR3: CASSLWASYAGNTIYF
size: NA; D: TRBD1; J: TRBJ2-5; length: 14; V: TRBV6-1; DNA: TGTGCCAGCAGTGAAGTGCCGACAGGGGGGGCCCAGTACTTC; CDR3: CASSEVPTGGAQYF
size: few; D: TRBD1; J: TRBJ2-7; length: 20; V: TRBV3-1/TRBV3-2; DNA: TGTGCCAGCAGCCAAGCATCCCCCGGGACAGGGGCCTTTCTCTCCTACGAGCAGTACTTC; CDR3: CASSQASPGTGAFLSYEQYF
size: NA; D: TRBD2; J: TRBJ2-1; length: 15; V: TRBV6-1; DNA: TGTGCCAGCAGTGAAGGGACTAGCGGGGGGAATGAGCAGTTCTTC; CDR3: CASSEGTSGGNEQFF
size: NA; D: NA; J: TRBJ1-1; length: 12; V: TRBV6-5; DNA: TGTGCCAGCAGTTCCCCATACACTGAAGCTTTCTTT; CDR3: CASSSPYTEAFF